This T cell receptor beta chain derives from a study of OX40 agonist ivuxolimab in advanced cancers. In the study overall: The costimulatory receptor OX40 (CD134) was targeted by ivuxolimab, a fully human IgG2 agonistic monoclonal antibody. The point of sequencing TCRbeta in the periphery was to test whether ivuxolimab changed TCR sequence diversity and drove clonal T-cell expansion. Partial responses occurred in three dose-escalation patients: two with cutaneous melanoma and one with hepatocellular carcinoma. The paper covers the monotherapy dose-escalation part of the phase I ivuxolimab trial, which included N of about 50 patients. A male proportion of 70% to 90% and a mean age of approximately 60 years, ranging from 23 to 79, were recorded for the dose-escalation cohort. Intravenous ivuxolimab was administered to patients every 2 weeks at six dose levels: 0.01, 0.1, 0.3, 1.5, 3 and 10 mg/kg. Of the approximately 54 dose-escalation patients, hepatocellular carcinoma was present in some 19, melanoma in approximately 15, renal cell carcinoma in 9 and head and neck cancer in 9. Prior anti-PD-1, anti-PD-L1 or anti-CTLA-4 therapy was permitted, and 30% to 45% of dose-escalation patients had received checkpoint inhibitors.

Points the paper makes about the study in general: Low levels of normalized T-cell clonal expansion were also seen in some nonresponding patients. The antigen specificity of the peripheral T cells that underwent clonal expansion was not determined. After ivuxolimab, CD8+ T cells had more expanded clones than CD4+ T cells on average. In the 0.1-3.0 mg/kg groups, partial responders had among the lowest normalized peripheral clonal expansion, particularly in CD8+ T cells. At doses from 0.1 to 3.0 mg/kg, clonal expansion was seen in both CD4+ and CD8+ blood T cells between baseline and week 6.

Note on this clone: The specificity of this receptor is unknown. The sample holds no much larger clone one base away, and base qualities are not on file.

To sequence the TCRbeta CDR3 region, genomic DNA was isolated from the sorted cells. The immunoSEQ Assay was used to sequence the TCRbeta CDR3 regions. The clones in this table, taken by TCRdb from immuneACCESS, are in-frame only. Not every clone is retained; where verified, under half of the shortfall comes from an unresolved V gene, and the cause of the rest is unknown. This sample holds roughly 28,000 clones; approximately 80% were observed only once. Jointly, the top ten make up about 16% of the sample. The trial excluded patients who had a history of autoimmune disease or who were on systemic immunosuppression. Peripheral blood for TCR sequencing was collected from all dose cohorts at baseline, on cycle 4 day 1, and on cycle 7 day 1. Samples came from an open-label, multicenter, first-in-human phase I dose-escalation trial of ivuxolimab. Adults with locally advanced or metastatic melanoma, renal cell, hepatocellular, or head and neck squamous cell carcinoma were enrolled in the trial. CD4+ and CD8+ T cells were sorted separately from peripheral blood before TCR sequencing.

This receptor was identified in an adult with an advanced solid tumor such as melanoma, head and neck, liver or kidney cancer. The sample in question was CD4+ or CD8+ T cells sorted from blood, obtained in a trial of the OX40 agonist ivuxolimab.

The bases read TGTGCCAGCAGCTTAGCCCGACAAGAGACCCAGTACTTC. Its translation reads: CASSLARQETQYF. In this chain, TRBV7-6 is recombined with TRBJ2-5; the D gene cannot be resolved reliably. CDR1 is given as SGHVS and CDR2 as FNYEAQ, both from the germline V gene. Taken from cysteine to phenylalanine, the CDR3 has 13 residues. The only DNA kept is the CDR3, 39 bases in frame from the first base. V is cut by 0 bases and J by 2 bases, and the space between the germline ends is 4 bases.